A selection of T cell receptor beta chains follows, all from one sample in a study of preoperative IRX-2 immunotherapy in early breast cancer. The repertoire was sequenced with immunoSEQ multiplex PCR; TCRdb's copy has only in-frame clones and lacks some. The repertoire consists of around 35,000 clones, with nearly 95% occurring once and the leading ten covering around 6.6%. The sample was gathered from a patient treated with IRX-2 immunotherapy. The receptors originated from a human donor with breast cancer. Each CDR3 is given with its conserved first and last residue. A D gene is named only where the DNA matches it firmly. Not all rows give a size; the values are once, few, many and, for expanded clones, a class.

CASSKNRNYGYTF	TGTGCCAGCAGCAAAAACAGAAACTATGGCTACACCTTC	-	TRBJ1-2	-	TRBV21-1
CASSPRQGPKSSYNSPLHF	TGTGCCAGCAGCCCCCGACAGGGCCCTAAGAGCTCCTATAATTCACCCCTCCACTTT	-	TRBJ1-6	-	TRBV21-1
CASSPGLGHYEQYF	TGCGCCAGCAGCCCGGGACTAGGACACTACGAGCAGTACTTC	TRBD2	TRBJ2-7	few	TRBV5-1
CASSIGETQYF	TGTGCCAGCAGCATAGGAGAGACCCAGTACTTC	-	TRBJ2-5	-	TRBV6-5
CASGAGGPYEQYF	TGTGCCAGTGGGGCGGGAGGGCCCTACGAGCAGTACTTC	TRBD2	TRBJ2-7	-	TRBV19
CSVYSYGYTF	TGCAGCGTATACAGCTATGGCTACACCTTC	-	TRBJ1-2	-	TRBV29-1
CASSVAGRTGGNEQFF	TGTGCCAGCAGCGTAGCTGGGAGGACAGGGGGCAATGAGCAGTTCTTC	TRBD1	TRBJ2-1	-	TRBV9
CASRPRGNTIYF	TGTGCCAGCAGGCCAAGGGGAAACACCATATATTTT	-	TRBJ1-3	-	TRBV11-2
CASSLWSGGKTYGYTF	TGTGCCAGCAGTTTATGGTCAGGGGGTAAAACATATGGCTACACCTTC	TRBD1	TRBJ1-2	once	TRBV28
CASSLTLQETQYF	TGTGCCAGCAGCTTAACCCTACAAGAGACCCAGTACTTC	-	TRBJ2-5	-	TRBV7-3
CASIPGLTYEQYF	TGTGCCAGCATCCCCGGACTAACCTACGAGCAGTACTTC	-	TRBJ2-7	-	TRBV6-1
CASSQSLTPGELFF	TGTGCCAGCAGCCAGTCGCTAACTCCAGGGGAGCTGTTTTTT	-	TRBJ2-2	few	TRBV4-2
CASSRTGNTGELFF	TGTGCCAGCAGTCGGACAGGAAACACCGGGGAGCTGTTTTTT	TRBD1	TRBJ2-2	-	TRBV6-1
CASSLVAADNQPQHF	TGTGCCAGCAGCTTAGTAGCGGCTGACAATCAGCCCCAGCATTTT	-	TRBJ1-5	-	TRBV7-2
CASSVLLGETQYF	TGTGCCAGCAGCGTGCTACTCGGTGAGACCCAGTACTTC	-	TRBJ2-5	-	TRBV9
CASSPGSGYLGYTF	TGTGCCAGCAGCCCAGGGTCAGGGTATCTAGGCTACACCTTC	-	TRBJ1-2	-	TRBV11-2
CASSAGRGTTYEQYF	TGTGCCAGTAGTGCCGGGAGGGGCACCACCTACGAGCAGTACTTC	TRBD2	TRBJ2-7	-	TRBV19
CASQVRRAWGANVLTF	TGTGCCAGCCAAGTAAGGAGGGCGTGGGGGGCCAACGTCCTGACTTTC	-	TRBJ2-6	-	TRBV13
CASSRRLLNCRVQETQYF	TGTGCCAGCAGCCGCCGACTCTTAAATTGCCGGGTCCAAGAGACCCAGTACTTC	-	TRBJ2-5	-	TRBV21-1
CASSLGGSGREETQYF	TGTGCCAGCAGCTTAGGGGGTAGCGGGAGGGAAGAGACCCAGTACTTC	TRBD2	TRBJ2-5	-	TRBV7-3
CASSQETGGLEKLFF	TGCGCCAGCAGCCAAGAAACCGGGGGCTTGGAAAAACTGTTTTTT	-	TRBJ1-4	-	TRBV4-1
CSVGWRDQPQHF	TGCAGCGTTGGGTGGCGAGATCAGCCCCAGCATTTT	-	TRBJ1-5	-	TRBV29-1
CATHQIAKNIQYF	TGTGCCACCCATCAAATAGCCAAAAACATTCAGTACTTC	-	TRBJ2-4	-	TRBV6-5
CASLGIRRSNTGELFF	TGTGCCAGCCTTGGGATTAGACGGTCGAACACCGGGGAGCTGTTTTTT	-	TRBJ2-2	few	TRBV27
CASSLRREGFHNEQFF	TGTGCCAGCAGCTTACGGCGGGAGGGCTTCCACAATGAGCAGTTCTTC	TRBD2	TRBJ2-1	-	TRBV7-9
CASSPPGVARSSGNTIYF	TGTGCCAGCTCACCACCGGGGGTGGCCCGGAGCTCTGGAAACACCATATATTTT	-	TRBJ1-3	-	TRBV18
CASKDLGQVNTGELFF	TGTGCCAGCAAAGATCTAGGACAGGTGAACACCGGGGAGCTGTTTTTT	TRBD1	TRBJ2-2	-	TRBV27
CASSIQGDTQYF	TGTGCCAGTAGTATACAAGGAGATACGCAGTATTTT	-	TRBJ2-3	-	TRBV19
CAWTTSDHYEQYF	TGTGCCTGGACTACTAGCGACCACTACGAGCAGTACTTC	TRBD2	TRBJ2-7	-	TRBV30
CASSLRGSLYNEQFF	TGTGCCAGCAGTTTACGCGGGAGTCTCTACAATGAGCAGTTCTTC	TRBD2	TRBJ2-1	-	TRBV27
CASSPGTHQETQYF	TGTGCCAGCAGCCCGGGGACACACCAAGAGACCCAGTACTTC	-	TRBJ2-5	-	TRBV11-2
CASSLGGGIGKLFF	TGTGCCAGCAGCTTGGGTGGGGGAATCGGAAAACTGTTTTTT	-	TRBJ1-4	-	TRBV5-6
CASSQGLAGGQTGELFF	TGTGCCAGCAGCCAAGGACTAGCGGGGGGGCAAACCGGGGAGCTGTTTTTT	TRBD2	TRBJ2-2	-	TRBV4-2
CASSFTAGVGTDTQYF	TGTGCCAGCAGCTTTACGGCGGGGGTCGGTACAGATACGCAGTATTTT	TRBD2	TRBJ2-3	once	TRBV7-9
CASSRGLAGGSSTDTQYF	TGCGCCAGCAGCCGGGGACTAGCGGGGGGTTCTAGCACAGATACGCAGTATTTT	TRBD2	TRBJ2-3	-	TRBV4-1
CASSFSASTDTQYF	TGCGCCAGCAGCTTTTCCGCAAGCACAGATACGCAGTATTTT	-	TRBJ2-3	-	TRBV5-1
CASSDSSGGPGEQFF	TGTGCCAGCAGTGACTCATCGGGAGGGCCTGGAGAGCAGTTCTTC	TRBD2	TRBJ2-1	-	TRBV6-4
CAWSVGSSYEQYF	TGTGCCTGGAGCGTTGGGAGCTCCTACGAGCAGTACTTC	-	TRBJ2-7	-	TRBV30
CASSLEVVKRVSYNEQFF	TGTGCCAGCAGCTTAGAGGTTGTGAAAAGGGTTTCCTACAATGAGCAGTTCTTC	-	TRBJ2-1	few	TRBV7-6
CASSFLGGIQETQYF	TGTGCCAGCAGCTTCCTTGGGGGGATCCAAGAGACCCAGTACTTC	-	TRBJ2-5	once	TRBV5-8
CASSYSGASYEQYF	TGTGCCAGCAGTTACTCGGGGGCCTCCTACGAGCAGTACTTC	-	TRBJ2-7	-	TRBV6-5